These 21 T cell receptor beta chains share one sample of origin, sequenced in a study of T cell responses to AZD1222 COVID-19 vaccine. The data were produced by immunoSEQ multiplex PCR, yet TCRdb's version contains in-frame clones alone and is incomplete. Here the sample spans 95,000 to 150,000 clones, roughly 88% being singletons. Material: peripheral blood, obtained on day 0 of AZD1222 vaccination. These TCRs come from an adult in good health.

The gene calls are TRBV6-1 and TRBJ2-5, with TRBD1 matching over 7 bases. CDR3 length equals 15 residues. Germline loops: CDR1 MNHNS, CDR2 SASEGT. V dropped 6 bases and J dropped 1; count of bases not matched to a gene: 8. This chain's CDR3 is CASSQLGGFQETQYF. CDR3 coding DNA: TGTGCCAGCAGCCAACTAGGGGGCTTCCAAGAGACCCAGTACTTC.

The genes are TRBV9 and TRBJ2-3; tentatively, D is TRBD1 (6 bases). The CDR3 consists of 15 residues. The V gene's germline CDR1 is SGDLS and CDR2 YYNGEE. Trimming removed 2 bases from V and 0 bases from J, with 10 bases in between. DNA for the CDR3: TGTGCCAGCAGCGTGGGGCAGGGGAGCACAGATACGCAGTATTTT. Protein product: CASSVGQGSTDTQYF.

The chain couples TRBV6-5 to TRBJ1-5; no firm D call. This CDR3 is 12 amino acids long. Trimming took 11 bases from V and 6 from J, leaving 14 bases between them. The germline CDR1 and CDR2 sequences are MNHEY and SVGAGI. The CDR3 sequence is CAAGLGGQPQHF. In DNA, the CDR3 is TGTGCCGCTGGCTTAGGAGGTCAGCCCCAGCATTTT.

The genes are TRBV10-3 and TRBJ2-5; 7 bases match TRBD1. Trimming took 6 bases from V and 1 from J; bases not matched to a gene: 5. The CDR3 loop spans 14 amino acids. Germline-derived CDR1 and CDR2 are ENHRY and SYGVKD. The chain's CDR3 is CAISPTGVQETQYF. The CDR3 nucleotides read TGTGCCATCAGCCCTACAGGGGTCCAAGAGACCCAGTACTTC.

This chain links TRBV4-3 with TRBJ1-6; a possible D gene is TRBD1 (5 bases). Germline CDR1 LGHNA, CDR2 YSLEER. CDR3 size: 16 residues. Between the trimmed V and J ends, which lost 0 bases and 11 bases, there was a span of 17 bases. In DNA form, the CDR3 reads TGCGCCAGCAGCCAAGATCGTGGGCAGGGAGTGACACCCCTCCACTTT. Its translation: CASSQDRGQGVTPLHF.

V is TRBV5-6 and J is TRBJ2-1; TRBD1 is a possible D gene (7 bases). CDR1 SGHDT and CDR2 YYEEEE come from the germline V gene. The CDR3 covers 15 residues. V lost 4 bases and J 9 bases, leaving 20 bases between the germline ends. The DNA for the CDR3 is TGTGCCAGCAGCCGACTTGTGGCAGGGGGGATTGAGCAGTTCTTC. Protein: CASSRLVAGGIEQFF. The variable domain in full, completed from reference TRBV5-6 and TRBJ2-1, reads DAGVTQSPTHLIKTRGQQVTLRCSPKSGHDTVSWYQQALGQGPQFIFQYYEEEERQRGNFPDRFSGHQFPNYSSELNVNALLLGDSALYLCASSRLVAGGIEQFFGPGTRLTVL.

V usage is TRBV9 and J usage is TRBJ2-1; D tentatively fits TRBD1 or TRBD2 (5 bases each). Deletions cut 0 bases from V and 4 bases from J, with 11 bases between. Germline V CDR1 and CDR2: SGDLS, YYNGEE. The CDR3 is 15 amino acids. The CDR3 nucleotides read TGTGCCAGCAGCGTAGATGGGGGTGGGTACAATGAGCAGTTCTTC. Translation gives CASSVDGGGYNEQFF. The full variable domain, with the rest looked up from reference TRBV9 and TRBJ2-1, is DSGVTQTPKHLITATGQRVTLRCSPRSGDLSVYWYQQSLDQGLQFLIQYYNGEERAKGNILERFSAQQFPDLHSELNLSSLELGDSALYFCASSVDGGGYNEQFFGPGTRLTVL.

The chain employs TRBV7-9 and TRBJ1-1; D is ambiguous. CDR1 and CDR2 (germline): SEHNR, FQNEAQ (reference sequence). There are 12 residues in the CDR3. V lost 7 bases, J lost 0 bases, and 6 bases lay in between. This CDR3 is CASNNVNTEAFF. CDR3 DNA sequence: TGTGCCAGCAACAACGTGAACACTGAAGCTTTCTTT. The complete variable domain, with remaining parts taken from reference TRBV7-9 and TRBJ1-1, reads DTGVSQNPRHKITKRGQNVTFRCDPISEHNRLYWYRQTLGQGPEFLTYFQNEAQLEKSRLLSDRFSAERPKGSFSTLEIQRTEQGDSAMYLCASNNVNTEAFFGQGTRLTVV.

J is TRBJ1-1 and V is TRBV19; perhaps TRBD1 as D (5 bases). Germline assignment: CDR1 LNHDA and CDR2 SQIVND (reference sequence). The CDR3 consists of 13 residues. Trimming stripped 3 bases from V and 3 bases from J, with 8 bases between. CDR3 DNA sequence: TGTGCCAGTAGTATCCTAGGGGACACTGAAGCTTTCTTT. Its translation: CASSILGDTEAFF.

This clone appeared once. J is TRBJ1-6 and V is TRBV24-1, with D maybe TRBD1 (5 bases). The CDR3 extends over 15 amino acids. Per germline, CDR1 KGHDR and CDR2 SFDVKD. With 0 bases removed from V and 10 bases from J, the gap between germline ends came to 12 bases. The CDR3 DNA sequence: TGTGCCACCAGTGATTTGCGGCAGGGTTCCTCACCCCTCCACTTT. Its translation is CATSDLRQGSSPLHF.

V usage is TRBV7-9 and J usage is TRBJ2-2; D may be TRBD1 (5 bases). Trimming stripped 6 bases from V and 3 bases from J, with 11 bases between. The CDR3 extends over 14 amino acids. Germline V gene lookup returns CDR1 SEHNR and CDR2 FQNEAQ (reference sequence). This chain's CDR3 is CASRPRADTGELFF. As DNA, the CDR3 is TGTGCCAGCAGGCCCAGGGCGGACACCGGGGAGCTGTTTTTT.

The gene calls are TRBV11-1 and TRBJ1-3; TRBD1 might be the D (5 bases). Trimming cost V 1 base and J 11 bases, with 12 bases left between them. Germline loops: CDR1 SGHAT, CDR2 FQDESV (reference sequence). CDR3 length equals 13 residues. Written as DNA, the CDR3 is TGTGCCAGCAGCTTAGGAACCGGGACTCCCATATATTTT. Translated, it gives CASSLGTGTPIYF.

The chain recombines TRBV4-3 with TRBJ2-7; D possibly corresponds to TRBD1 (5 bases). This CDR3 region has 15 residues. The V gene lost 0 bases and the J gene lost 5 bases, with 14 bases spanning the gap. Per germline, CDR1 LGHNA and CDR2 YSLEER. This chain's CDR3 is CASSQDGQGLNEQYF. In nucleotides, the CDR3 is TGCGCCAGCAGCCAAGATGGGCAGGGTCTAAACGAGCAGTACTTC.

DNA for the CDR3: TGTGCCATCAGTGAGTCGACAGGGGTGAACACTGAAGCTTTCTTT. It translates to CAISESTGVNTEAFF. The chain joins TRBV10-3 to TRBJ1-1; 8 nucleotides agree with TRBD1. Trimming cost V 0 bases and J 0 bases; bases outside gene matches: 0. CDR1 and CDR2 from the germline V gene are ENHRY and SYGVKD. The CDR3 runs to 15 residues.

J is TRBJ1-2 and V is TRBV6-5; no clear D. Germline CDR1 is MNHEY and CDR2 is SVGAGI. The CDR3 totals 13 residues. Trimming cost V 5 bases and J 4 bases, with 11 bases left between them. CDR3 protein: CASSRDLGYGYTF. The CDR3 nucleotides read TGTGCCAGCAGTCGTGACTTGGGCTATGGCTACACCTTC.

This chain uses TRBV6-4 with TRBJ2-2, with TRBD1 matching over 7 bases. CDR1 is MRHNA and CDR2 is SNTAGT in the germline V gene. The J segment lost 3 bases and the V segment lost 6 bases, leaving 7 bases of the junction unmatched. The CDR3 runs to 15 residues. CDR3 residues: CASSPTGSDTGELFF. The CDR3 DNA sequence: TGTGCCAGCAGCCCGACAGGGTCGGACACCGGGGAGCTGTTTTTT.

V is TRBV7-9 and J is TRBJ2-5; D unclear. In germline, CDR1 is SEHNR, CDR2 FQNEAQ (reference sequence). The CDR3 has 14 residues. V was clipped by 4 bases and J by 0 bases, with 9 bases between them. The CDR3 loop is CASSSAGNQETQYF. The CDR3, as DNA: TGTGCCAGCAGCTCGGCCGGCAACCAAGAGACCCAGTACTTC.

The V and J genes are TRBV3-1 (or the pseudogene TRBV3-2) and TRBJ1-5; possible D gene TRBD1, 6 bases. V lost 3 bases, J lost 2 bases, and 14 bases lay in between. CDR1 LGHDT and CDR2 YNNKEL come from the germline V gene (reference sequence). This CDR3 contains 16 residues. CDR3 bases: TGTGCCAGCAGCCAGGGGGGGCAGGTGGGCAATCAGCCCCAGCATTTT. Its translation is CASSQGGQVGNQPQHF.

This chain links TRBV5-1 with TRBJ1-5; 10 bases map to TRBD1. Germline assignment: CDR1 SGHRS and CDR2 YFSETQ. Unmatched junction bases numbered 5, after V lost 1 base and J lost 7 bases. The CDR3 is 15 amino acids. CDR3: CASSLNLGQGQPQHF. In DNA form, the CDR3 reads TGCGCCAGCAGCTTGAATCTGGGACAGGGGCAGCCCCAGCATTTT.

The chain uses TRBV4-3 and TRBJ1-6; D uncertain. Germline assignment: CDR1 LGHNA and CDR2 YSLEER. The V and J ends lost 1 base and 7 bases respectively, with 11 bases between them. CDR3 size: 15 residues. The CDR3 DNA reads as TGCGCCAGCAGCCAAGGGGTTTTAGAAAATTCACCCCTCCACTTT. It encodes CASSQGVLENSPLHF.

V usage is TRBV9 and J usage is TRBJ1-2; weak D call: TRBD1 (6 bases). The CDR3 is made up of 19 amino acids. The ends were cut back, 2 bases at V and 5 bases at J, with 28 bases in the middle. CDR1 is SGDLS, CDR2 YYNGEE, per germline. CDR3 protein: CASSVGTSLSFGLIYGYTF. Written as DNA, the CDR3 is TGTGCCAGCAGCGTGGGGACAAGCTTGTCCTTCGGCCTTATTTATGGCTACACCTTC.